Listed below are T cell receptor beta chains from one sample, sequenced in a study of cytomegalovirus exposure and HLA in healthy donors. Sequenced by immunoSEQ multiplex PCR; TCRdb stores in-frame clones only, minus some. The sample contains around 280,000 clones, 80% to 90% of which appear only once. The source material was PBMCs. The receptors were gathered from a young woman in good health and CMV-seronegative. Each CDR3 is given with its conserved first and last residue. The order of the fields is D gene, clone size, CDR3 length, J gene, V gene, CDR3 protein, CDR3 DNA. A D gene is named only where the DNA matches it firmly. Clone size appears in some rows only: once, few, many, or a class for an expanded clone.

>.|.|14|TRBJ1-2|TRBV27
CASSRKGFGYGYTF
TGTGCCAGCAGTCGGAAGGGGTTTGGTTATGGCTACACCTTC
>TRBD2|.|13|TRBJ2-3|TRBV29-1
CSVSGVSTDTQYF
TGCAGCGTCAGCGGGGTTAGCACAGATACGCAGTATTTT
>.|.|15|TRBJ2-3|TRBV7-9
CASSLVSSGTDTQYF
TGTGCCAGCAGCTTAGTCTCCTCTGGCACAGATACGCAGTATTTT
>TRBD1|.|16|TRBJ1-5|TRBV27
CASSPRTGGGNQPQHF
TGTGCCAGCAGTCCCCGGACAGGGGGCGGCAATCAGCCCCAGCATTTT
>.|.|13|TRBJ2-7|TRBV19
CASSILGRYEQYF
TGTGCCAGTAGTATCCTCGGCAGGTACGAGCAGTACTTC
>.|.|14|TRBJ2-3|TRBV11-3
CASSLGASTDTQYF
TGTGCCAGCAGCCTGGGGGCCAGCACAGATACGCAGTATTTT
>.|.|14|TRBJ1-1|TRBV13
CASSLEQGNTEAFF
TGTGCCAGCAGCTTAGAACAGGGTAACACTGAAGCTTTCTTT
>TRBD1|once|14|TRBJ2-7|TRBV6-1
CASSTTGGPYEQYF
TGTGCCAGCAGTACGACAGGGGGCCCCTACGAGCAGTACTTC
>.|.|14|TRBJ2-7|TRBV30
CAWKGGGSSYEQYF
TGTGCCTGGAAGGGGGGGGGTTCCTCCTACGAGCAGTACTTC
>TRBD2|.|19|TRBJ2-3|TRBV4-1
CASSHIRGGGAESADTQYF
TGCGCCAGCAGCCATATCCGGGGCGGGGGGGCTGAGAGTGCAGATACGCAGTATTTT
>TRBD1|.|14|TRBJ2-1|TRBV5-1
CASSLGGTANEQFF
TGCGCCAGCAGCTTGGGGGGGACAGCTAATGAGCAGTTCTTC
>.|.|13|TRBJ2-7|TRBV5-1
CASSLQASYEQYF
TGCGCCAGCAGCTTACAGGCCTCCTACGAGCAGTACTTC
>.|.|20|TRBJ1-5|TRBV12-1
CASSYPGTGPSRGSNQPQHF
TGTGCCAGCAGCTACCCCGGAACAGGTCCCTCTCGTGGGAGCAATCAGCCCCAGCATTTT
>TRBD2|.|14|TRBJ2-3|TRBV5-1
CASSLGLAGGLLYF
TGCGCCAGCAGCCTGGGACTAGCGGGGGGGCTACTGTATTTT
>.|.|16|TRBJ1-4|TRBV2
CASSEFWGRVNEKLFF
TGTGCCAGCAGTGAATTCTGGGGCAGGGTGAACGAAAAACTGTTTTTT
>TRBD1|once|13|TRBJ2-5|TRBV7-7
CASSLGQEQTQYF
TGTGCTAGCAGCTTGGGACAGGAGCAGACCCAGTACTTC
>.|once|15|TRBJ1-2|TRBV18
CASSPSTGPNYGYTF
TGTGCCAGCTCGCCTAGCACAGGGCCTAACTATGGCTACACCTTC
>.|once|13|TRBJ2-7|TRBV9
CASSEQGLDEQYF
TGTGCCAGCAGTGAACAGGGTCTGGACGAGCAGTACTTC